Below, 15 T cell receptor beta chains from the same sample are listed, as sequenced in a study of T cell changes during pregnancy in multiple sclerosis. Data came from immunoSEQ multiplex PCR; TCRdb stores just in-frame clones and leaves some out. The sample lists some 40,000 clones, approximately 94% occurring once. The sample in question was peripheral blood, obtained in the third trimester of pregnancy. The receptors come from a female donor with multiple sclerosis, enrolled in a pregnancy study.

This sequence joins TRBV6-5 and TRBJ2-7; maybe TRBD1 (5 bases). With 3 bases removed from V and 0 bases from J, the gap between germline ends came to 15 bases. Germline CDR1 reads MNHEY; CDR2 reads SVGAGI. The CDR3 runs 16 residues. CDR3 protein: CASSYSNQGSSYEQYF. The CDR3 bases are TGTGCCAGCAGTTATTCGAATCAGGGAAGCTCCTACGAGCAGTACTTC.

The chain carries TRBV7-2 and TRBJ1-6; 7 bases agree with TRBD1. Germline V lookup: CDR1 SGHTA, CDR2 FQGNSA. The CDR3 is 16 residues long. V shed 1 base and J 10 bases; nucleotides not matched to a gene: 10. CDR3 DNA sequence: TGTGCCAGCAGCTTAGAATGGGGCAGGGGGATATCACCCCTCCACTTT. It encodes CASSLEWGRGISPLHF.

The chain has TRBV5-4 and TRBJ1-2, with D maybe TRBD1 (6 bases). V lost 1 base to trimming and J lost 1 base, with 14 bases between them. Germline CDR1 reads SGHNT; CDR2 reads YYREEE (reference sequence). This CDR3 spans 16 amino acids. Here the CDR3 reads CASSLFGRQVNYGYTF. The CDR3 DNA reads as TGTGCCAGCAGCTTGTTTGGCAGACAGGTTAACTATGGCTACACCTTC.

The rearrangement uses TRBV7-8 and TRBJ1-1, with D possibly being TRBD1 (6 bases). V lost 6 bases and J 1 base, leaving 9 bases between the germline ends. CDR1 is SGHVS and CDR2 is FQNEAQ in the germline V gene. The CDR3 covers 13 residues. CDR3 DNA: TGTGCCAGCAGACAGGACAGGAACACTGAAGCTTTCTTT. Encoded protein: CASRQDRNTEAFF.

CDR3 bases: TGTGCCAGCGATAGCCTTACGGGGGGGCCCAATGAGCAGTTCTTC. The encoded protein is CASDSLTGGPNEQFF. The chain uses TRBV28 and TRBJ2-1, with 8 bases aligning to TRBD2. This CDR3 region has 15 residues. The V gene end was trimmed by 8 bases and the J gene end by 6 bases; junction bases not matched to a gene: 12. CDR1 is MDHEN and CDR2 is SYDVKM in the germline V gene.

The chain recombines TRBV9 with TRBJ2-2, with TRBD2 identical over 8 bases. The CDR3 loop spans 17 amino acids. Germline CDR1 is SGDLS and CDR2 is YYNGEE. The junction had 11 bases not matched to a gene; V was cut back by 3 bases and J by 4 bases. CDR3 coding DNA: TGTGCCAGCAGCGACCCGGGGGGGGGAGGTAGCACCGGGGAGCTGTTTTTT. Protein product: CASSDPGGGGSTGELFF.

The CDR3 sequence: CASSHIWDLAGEETQYF. In nucleotides, the CDR3 is TGCGCCAGCAGCCACATATGGGATCTAGCGGGGGAAGAGACCCAGTACTTC. The chain combines TRBV4-1 with TRBJ2-5; 10 bases fit TRBD2. CDR3 size: 17 residues. CDR1 MGHRA and CDR2 YSYEKL come from the germline V gene. Trimming cost V 3 bases and J 3 bases; bases outside gene matches: 10.

The chain combines TRBV27 with TRBJ2-2; TRBD1 is a possible D gene (5 bases). This CDR3 comprises 16 residues. Germline V gene lookup returns CDR1 MNHEY and CDR2 SMNVEV (reference sequence). Trimming stripped 4 bases from V and 1 base from J, with 13 bases between. The CDR3 is CASSSPDSENTGELFF. CDR3 nucleotide sequence: TGTGCCAGCAGTTCCCCCGACAGCGAGAACACCGGGGAGCTGTTTTTT.

The chain carries TRBV6-1 and TRBJ2-7; 8 bases align to TRBD2. This CDR3 is built from 16 residues. The germline V gene has CDR1 MNHNS and CDR2 SASEGT. Trimming removed 3 bases from V and 0 bases from J; junction bases left unmatched: 7. The CDR3 here is CASSEGLDEASYEQYF. In DNA form, the CDR3 reads TGTGCCAGCAGTGAGGGACTAGATGAGGCCTCCTACGAGCAGTACTTC.

This chain connects TRBV18 to TRBJ2-1; TRBD2 matches at 11 bases. Trimming took 2 bases from V and 2 from J; bases not matched to a gene: 14. There are 20 residues in the CDR3. Germline values: CDR1 KGHSH, CDR2 LQKENI. The DNA for the CDR3 is TGTGCCAGCTCACCAGGAATCGTTAGCGGGAGGGCCGGAACCTACAATGAGCAGTTCTTC. It codes for CASSPGIVSGRAGTYNEQFF. Supplemented by reference TRBV18 and TRBJ2-1, the full variable domain reads NAGVMQNPRHLVRRRGQEARLRCSPMKGHSHVYWYRQLPEEGLKFMVYLQKENIIDESGMPKERFSAEFPKEGPSILRIQQVVRGDSAAYFCASSPGIVSGRAGTYNEQFFGPGTRLTVL.

The chain joins TRBV11-3 to TRBJ1-2; 11 bases map to TRBD1. The CDR3 length is 14 residues. Germline values: CDR1 SGHNT, CDR2 YENEEA. The V segment lost 3 bases and the J segment 5 bases; nucleotides outside the gene matches: 2. CDR3 residues: CASSFGQGAYGYTF. The CDR3 DNA sequence: TGTGCCAGCAGCTTTGGACAGGGGGCGTATGGCTACACCTTC.

V is TRBV7-2 and J is TRBJ2-1; 8 bases match TRBD1. CDR3 length: 16 amino acids. Trimming took 1 base from V and 2 from J; bases not matched to a gene: 4. Germline V CDR1 and CDR2: SGHTA, FQGNSA. CDR3 amino acids: CASSLGGTGTYNEQFF. The CDR3 DNA reads as TGTGCCAGCAGCTTAGGAGGGACAGGCACCTACAATGAGCAGTTCTTC.

The gene calls are TRBV5-1 and TRBJ2-2; 7 bases fit TRBD2. The CDR3 contains 16 residues. The junction had 7 bases not matched to a gene; V was cut back by 0 bases and J by 5 bases. Germline values: CDR1 SGHRS, CDR2 YFSETQ. The CDR3, as DNA: TGCGCCAGCAGCTTGGAAGGGCGGGGACTAACCGGGGAGCTGTTTTTT. This translates into CASSLEGRGLTGELFF.

V gene TRBV15 combines with J gene TRBJ2-7, with 7 bases aligning to TRBD1. The CDR3 runs 15 residues. V dropped 0 bases and J dropped 0; count of bases not matched to a gene: 2. The germline V gene encodes CDR1 LNHNV and CDR2 YYDKDF (reference sequence). CDR3 nucleotide sequence: TGTGCCACCAGCAGAGATCCAGGGGGCTCCTACGAGCAGTACTTC. Its translation: CATSRDPGGSYEQYF.

The gene calls are TRBV13 and TRBJ2-3; D call uncertain. Trimming left V 2 bases short and J 2 bases short, with 8 bases between. Per the germline V gene, CDR1 is PRHDT and CDR2 is FYEKMQ (reference sequence). There are 14 residues in the CDR3. Written as DNA, the CDR3 is TGTGCCAGCAGCTTATTCCTCCTCACAGATACGCAGTATTTT. Amino acids: CASSLFLLTDTQYF.